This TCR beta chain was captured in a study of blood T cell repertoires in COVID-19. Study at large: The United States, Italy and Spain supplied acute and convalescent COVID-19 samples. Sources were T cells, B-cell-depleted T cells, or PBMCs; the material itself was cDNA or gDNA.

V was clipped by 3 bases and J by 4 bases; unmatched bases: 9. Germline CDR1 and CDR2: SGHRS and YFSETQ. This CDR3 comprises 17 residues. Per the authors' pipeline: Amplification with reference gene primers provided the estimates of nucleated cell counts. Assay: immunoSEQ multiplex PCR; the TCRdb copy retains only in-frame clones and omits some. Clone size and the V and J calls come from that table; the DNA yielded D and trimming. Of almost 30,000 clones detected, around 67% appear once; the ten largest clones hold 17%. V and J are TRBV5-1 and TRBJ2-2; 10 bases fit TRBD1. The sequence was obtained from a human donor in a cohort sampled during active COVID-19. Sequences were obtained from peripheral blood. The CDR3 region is CASSWRTGGEITGELFF. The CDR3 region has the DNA TGCGCCAGCAGCTGGCGGACAGGGGGAGAAATCACCGGGGAGCTGTTTTTT.